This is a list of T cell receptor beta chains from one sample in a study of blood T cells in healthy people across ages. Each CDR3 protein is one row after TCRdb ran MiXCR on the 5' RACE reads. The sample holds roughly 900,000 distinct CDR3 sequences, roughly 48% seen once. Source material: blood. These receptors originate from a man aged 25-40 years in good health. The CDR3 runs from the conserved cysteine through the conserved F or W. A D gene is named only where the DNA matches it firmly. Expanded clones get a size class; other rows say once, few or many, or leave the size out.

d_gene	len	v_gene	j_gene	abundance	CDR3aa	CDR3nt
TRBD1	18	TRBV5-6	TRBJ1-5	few	CASSLRQGAAISNQPQHF	TGTGCCAGCAGCCTGAGACAGGGGGCGGCGATTAGCAATCAGCCCCAGCATTTT
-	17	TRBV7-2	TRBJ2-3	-	CASSQRREVWVTDTQYF	TGTGCCAGCAGCCAACGGAGGGAGGTTTGGGTCACAGATACGCAGTATTTT
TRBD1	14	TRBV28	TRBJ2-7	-	CASSMDRPSYEQYF	TGTGCCAGCAGCATGGACAGGCCCAGTTACGAGCAGTACTTC
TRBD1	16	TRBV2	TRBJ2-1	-	CASRSFRDRVYNEQFF	TGTGCCAGCAGATCATTCCGGGACAGGGTCTACAATGAGCAGTTCTTC
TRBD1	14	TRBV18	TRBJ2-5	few	CASSPNGGQETQYF	TGTGCCAGCTCACCCAATGGGGGACAGGAGACCCAGTACTTC
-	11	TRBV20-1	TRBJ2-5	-	CSPQESETQYF	TGCAGTCCACAGGAGAGCGAGACCCAGTACTTC
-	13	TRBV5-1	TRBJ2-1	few	CASSGTKYNEQFF	TGCGCCAGCAGCGGAACAAAGTACAATGAGCAGTTCTTC
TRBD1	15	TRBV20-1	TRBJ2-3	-	CSVTGAGGNSDTQYF	TGCAGTGTCACCGGGGCAGGGGGCAACTCAGATACGCAGTATTTT
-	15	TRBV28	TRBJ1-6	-	CASTIGGGASSPLHF	TGTGCCAGCACCATCGGAGGAGGGGCTAGTTCACCCCTCCACTTT
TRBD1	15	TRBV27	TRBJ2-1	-	CASSFRDRAHNEQFF	TGTGCCAGCAGTTTCCGGGACAGGGCCCACAATGAGCAGTTCTTC
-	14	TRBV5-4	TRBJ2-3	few	CASSPPDPQDTQYF	TGTGCCAGCAGCCCCCCGGACCCGCAGGATACGCAGTATTTT
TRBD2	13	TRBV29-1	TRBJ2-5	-	CSSTSGGEETQYF	TGCAGCTCTACTAGCGGGGGGGAAGAGACCCAGTACTTC
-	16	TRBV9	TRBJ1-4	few	CASSVAGDLANEKLFF	TGTGCCAGCAGCGTAGCAGGGGATCTGGCTAATGAAAAACTGTTTTTT
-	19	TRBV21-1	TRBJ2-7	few	CASSGTRDRVASSSYEQYF	TGTGCCAGCAGCGGTACCCGGGACAGGGTGGCCTCGAGCTCCTACGAGCAGTACTTC
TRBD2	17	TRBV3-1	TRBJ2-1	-	CASSQEGEGRRYNEQFF	TGTGCCAGCAGCCAAGAGGGGGAGGGGCGGAGGTACAATGAGCAGTTCTTC
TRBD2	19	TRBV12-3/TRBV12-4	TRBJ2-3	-	CASSPRWTSGGAGTDTQYF	TGTGCCAGCAGTCCCCGGTGGACTAGCGGGGGGGCCGGCACAGATACGCAGTATTTT
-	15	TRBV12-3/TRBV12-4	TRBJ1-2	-	CASTAGATTNYGYTF	TGTGCCAGCACCGCCGGGGCTACAACTAACTATGGCTACACCTTC
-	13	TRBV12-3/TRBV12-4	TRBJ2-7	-	CASSSGAMYEQYF	TGTGCCAGCAGTTCCGGGGCGATGTACGAGCAGTACTTC
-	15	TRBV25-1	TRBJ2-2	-	CASSVIGDRSGELFF	TGTGCCAGCAGTGTCATAGGGGATCGGAGCGGGGAGCTGTTTTTT
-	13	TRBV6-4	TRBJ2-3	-	CASSDGHTDTQYF	TGTGCCAGCAGTGACGGTCACACAGATACGCAGTATTTT
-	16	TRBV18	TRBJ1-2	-	CASSPPSRAERYGYTF	TGTGCCAGCTCACCACCCTCTAGGGCGGAGCGCTATGGCTACACCTTC
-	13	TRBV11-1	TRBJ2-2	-	CASSPDRIGELFF	TGTGCCAGCAGCCCGGACAGAATCGGGGAGCTGTTTTTT
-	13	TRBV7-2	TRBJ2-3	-	CASSLGATDTQYF	TGTGCCAGCAGCTTAGGGGCCACAGATACGCAGTATTTT
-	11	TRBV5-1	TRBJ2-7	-	CASSSGSEQYF	TGCGCCAGCAGCTCGGGTAGCGAGCAGTACTTC
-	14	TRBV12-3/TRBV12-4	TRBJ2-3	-	CVSSFSSGTDTQYF	TGTGTCAGCAGTTTTAGCTCGGGAACAGATACGCAGTATTTT
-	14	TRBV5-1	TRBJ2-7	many	CASSPEGVSYEQYF	TGCGCCAGCAGCCCAGAGGGGGTTTCCTACGAGCAGTACTTC
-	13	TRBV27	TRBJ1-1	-	CASSWGPGGQAFF	TGTGCCAGCAGTTGGGGACCGGGGGGCCAGGCTTTCTTT
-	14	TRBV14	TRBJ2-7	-	CASSQGPILYEQYF	TGTGCCAGCAGCCAAGGCCCTATTCTCTACGAGCAGTACTTC